This TCR beta chain was sequenced in a study of Tregs in tolerant kidney transplant recipients. The repertoire was sequenced with immunoSEQ multiplex PCR; TCRdb's copy has only in-frame clones and lacks some. The sample has 35,000 to 55,000 clones, 91% seen once; the top ten hold 0.7%. Trimming stripped 5 bases from V and 8 bases from J, with 10 bases between. The CDR3 consists of 11 residues. CDR1 DFQATT and CDR2 SNEGSKA come from the germline V gene (reference sequence). The sequence came from a human donor in good health. Sequencing was performed on Tregs from blood. The chain is built from TRBV20-1 and TRBJ2-4; D call uncertain. The CDR3 DNA reads as TGCAGTGCTCAGAAGGGTGACATTCAGTACTTC. Its translation is CSAQKGDIQYF.